There are many counts of the clone carrying this T cell receptor (beta chain). The target antigen is unknown. These data belong to a study of T-cell reconstitution after alpha-beta-depleted transplantation in children. General observations from the study: After one year, T-cell counts and TCRbeta diversity mostly came from new T cells. Several patients had high TCRbeta diversity at day 60; it came from surviving recipient T cells and thymic progenitors. It was reported that alpha-beta T cells came from several hundred expanded graft clones (about two months after transplant).

Unique molecular identifiers were incorporated into the prepared TCRbeta library. TCRdb reprocessed the PCR reads with MiXCR, giving one entry per CDR3 protein. The sample lists fewer than 350,000 distinct CDR3 sequences; 9.5% to 13% were seen once. V lost 1 base and J lost 2, with 12 bases in between. The CDR3 length is 15 residues. From germline, CDR1 is SGHRS and CDR2 YFSETQ. This sequence joins TRBV5-1 and TRBJ2-5, with D possibly TRBD1 on 5 matching bases. This material consisted of peripheral blood, taken 180 days after TCRalphabeta/CD19-depleted stem cell transplant. This clonotype was sampled from a male patient between 2 and 9 years old who had a stem cell transplant for chronic granulomatous disease, so the T cells may come from the graft donor. CDR3 sequence (DNA): TGCGCCAGCAGCTTGTACAAAAGGGGACAAGAGACCCAGTACTTC. Protein: CASSLYKRGQETQYF.